Listed below are T cell receptor beta chains from one sample, sequenced in a study of identical twins. TCRdb analysed the 5' RACE reads with MiXCR anew, one entry per CDR3 protein. The sample has 600,000 to 700,000 distinct CDR3 sequences; 21% are singletons. In addition, the sample was reused for a study of T cells expressing NK-cell markers.

Sequencing was done on a sample of PBMCs. Receptors were obtained from a woman aged 18-29 years in good health. The CDR3 runs from the conserved cysteine through the conserved F or W. A D gene is named only where the DNA matches it firmly. Clone size is stated in some rows and not others, as once, few, many or a class when expanded.

clone size: NA; D gene: NA; V gene: TRBV7-9; J gene: TRBJ2-1; CDR3 protein: CASSRRATYNEQFF; CDR3 DNA: TGTGCCAGCAGCCGCAGAGCTACCTACAATGAGCAGTTCTTC
clone size: few; D gene: TRBD1; V gene: TRBV7-9; J gene: TRBJ1-6; CDR3 protein: CASTWGDRGSPLHF; CDR3 DNA: TGTGCCAGCACTTGGGGGGACAGGGGTTCACCCCTCCACTTT
clone size: few; D gene: TRBD2; V gene: TRBV4-3; J gene: TRBJ2-2; CDR3 protein: CASSQVLLAANTGELFF; CDR3 DNA: TGCGCCAGCAGCCAAGTTTTACTAGCGGCGAACACCGGGGAGCTGTTTTTT
clone size: many; D gene: TRBD1; V gene: TRBV5-1; J gene: TRBJ1-2; CDR3 protein: CASSLRQDRGLRGYTF; CDR3 DNA: TGCGCCAGCAGCTTAAGGCAGGACAGGGGGCTTCGGGGCTACACCTTC
clone size: few; D gene: TRBD1; V gene: TRBV6-2/TRBV6-3; J gene: TRBJ1-5; CDR3 protein: CASSPRDSQPNQPQHF; CDR3 DNA: TGTGCCAGCAGCCCCCGGGACAGTCAACCCAATCAGCCCCAGCATTTT
clone size: once; D gene: NA; V gene: TRBV12-3/TRBV12-4; J gene: TRBJ2-7; CDR3 protein: CACSFRRFGQYF; CDR3 DNA: TGTGCCTGCAGTTTCCGTAGGTTCGGTCAGTACTTC
clone size: few; D gene: NA; V gene: TRBV20-1; J gene: TRBJ2-3; CDR3 protein: CSASGPTDTQYF; CDR3 DNA: TGCAGTGCCAGTGGACCCACAGATACGCAGTATTTT
clone size: many; D gene: NA; V gene: TRBV12-3/TRBV12-4; J gene: TRBJ2-1; CDR3 protein: CASSFLRAGEQFF; CDR3 DNA: TGTGCCAGCAGTTTCCTCCGGGCCGGGGAGCAGTTCTTC
clone size: NA; D gene: TRBD2; V gene: TRBV5-6; J gene: TRBJ2-1; CDR3 protein: CASSPGGGSPFF; CDR3 DNA: TGTGCCAGCAGCCCGGGGGGAGGAAGTCCGTTCTTC
clone size: few; D gene: NA; V gene: TRBV27; J gene: TRBJ1-6; CDR3 protein: CASSQRSSPLHF; CDR3 DNA: TGTGCCAGCAGTCAGAGGAGTTCACCCCTCCACTTT
clone size: few; D gene: TRBD1; V gene: TRBV6-1; J gene: TRBJ2-3; CDR3 protein: CASRRPGTGITDTQYF; CDR3 DNA: TGTGCCAGCAGACGTCCCGGGACAGGGATCACAGATACGCAGTATTTT
clone size: NA; D gene: TRBD2; V gene: TRBV19; J gene: TRBJ2-7; CDR3 protein: CASSMGTSGPYEQYF; CDR3 DNA: TGTGCCAGTAGTATGGGGACTAGCGGGCCCTACGAGCAGTACTTC
clone size: NA; D gene: NA; V gene: TRBV5-1; J gene: TRBJ2-1; CDR3 protein: CASSNAPLVRDNEQFF; CDR3 DNA: TGCGCCAGCAGTAATGCGCCGCTGGTGAGGGACAATGAGCAGTTCTTC
clone size: NA; D gene: TRBD1; V gene: TRBV27; J gene: TRBJ1-1; CDR3 protein: CASSPQGTGGTEAFF; CDR3 DNA: TGTGCCAGCAGTCCGCAGGGGACAGGGGGCACTGAAGCTTTCTTT
clone size: NA; D gene: NA; V gene: TRBV20-1; J gene: TRBJ1-1; CDR3 protein: CSASWASSSTEAFF; CDR3 DNA: TGCAGTGCTAGTTGGGCGTCATCAAGCACTGAAGCTTTCTTT
clone size: few; D gene: NA; V gene: TRBV20-1; J gene: TRBJ1-5; CDR3 protein: CSAYRVGNQPQHF; CDR3 DNA: TGCAGTGCTTACAGGGTTGGCAATCAGCCCCAGCATTTT
clone size: NA; D gene: NA; V gene: TRBV2; J gene: TRBJ2-5; CDR3 protein: CASSVQGQTQYF; CDR3 DNA: TGTGCCAGCAGTGTACAGGGTCAGACCCAGTACTTC
clone size: NA; D gene: NA; V gene: TRBV11-1; J gene: TRBJ2-7; CDR3 protein: CASSPLPEYRDYEQYF; CDR3 DNA: TGTGCCAGCAGCCCATTACCAGAGTATCGGGACTACGAGCAGTACTTC
clone size: NA; D gene: NA; V gene: TRBV5-6; J gene: TRBJ2-7; CDR3 protein: CASSLRGGNEDEQYF; CDR3 DNA: TGTGCCAGCAGCCTAAGGGGCGGGAACGAGGACGAGCAGTACTTC
clone size: few; D gene: TRBD2; V gene: TRBV20-1; J gene: TRBJ2-1; CDR3 protein: CSARSGTSYNEQFF; CDR3 DNA: TGCAGTGCTAGAAGCGGGACTTCCTACAATGAGCAGTTCTTC
clone size: many; D gene: NA; V gene: TRBV2; J gene: TRBJ1-1; CDR3 protein: CASSVYRTPDTEAFF; CDR3 DNA: TGTGCCAGCAGTGTCTACAGGACCCCCGACACTGAAGCTTTCTTT
clone size: few; D gene: NA; V gene: TRBV10-3; J gene: TRBJ2-3; CDR3 protein: CAIMSTDTQYF; CDR3 DNA: TGTGCCATCATGAGCACAGATACGCAGTATTTT
clone size: few; D gene: NA; V gene: TRBV6-5; J gene: TRBJ2-6; CDR3 protein: CALLVGVLTF; CDR3 DNA: TGTGCCCTCCTGGTCGGCGTCCTGACTTTC
clone size: once; D gene: NA; V gene: TRBV4-3; J gene: TRBJ2-1; CDR3 protein: CASSPTGGGYEQFF; CDR3 DNA: TGCGCCAGCAGCCCCACGGGAGGGGGCTATGAGCAGTTCTTC
clone size: few; D gene: NA; V gene: TRBV7-2; J gene: TRBJ2-3; CDR3 protein: CASSPFVRGPTDTQYF; CDR3 DNA: TGTGCCAGCAGCCCCTTCGTCCGGGGCCCCACAGATACGCAGTATTTT
clone size: NA; D gene: TRBD1; V gene: TRBV20-1; J gene: TRBJ2-2; CDR3 protein: CSARDRAAGELFF; CDR3 DNA: TGCAGTGCTAGGGACAGGGCCGCCGGGGAGCTGTTTTTT
clone size: NA; D gene: TRBD1; V gene: TRBV4-3; J gene: TRBJ2-7; CDR3 protein: CASSQRDRGGYEQYF; CDR3 DNA: TGCGCCAGCAGCCAGAGGGACAGGGGTGGTTACGAGCAGTACTTC
clone size: NA; D gene: TRBD1; V gene: TRBV12-3/TRBV12-4; J gene: TRBJ1-5; CDR3 protein: CASSLDRGVGAQHF; CDR3 DNA: TGTGCCAGCAGTTTAGACAGGGGGGTAGGGGCCCAGCATTTT
clone size: few; D gene: TRBD1; V gene: TRBV6-4; J gene: TRBJ2-3; CDR3 protein: CASRRDRGADTQYF; CDR3 DNA: TGTGCCAGCAGGAGGGACAGGGGCGCAGATACGCAGTATTTT
clone size: NA; D gene: TRBD1; V gene: TRBV30; J gene: TRBJ1-5; CDR3 protein: CAWTQGSNQPQHF; CDR3 DNA: TGTGCCTGGACACAGGGGAGCAATCAGCCCCAGCATTTT
clone size: NA; D gene: TRBD2; V gene: TRBV27; J gene: TRBJ2-7; CDR3 protein: CASSITSGATYEQYF; CDR3 DNA: TGTGCCAGCAGCATAACTAGCGGGGCGACCTACGAGCAGTACTTC
clone size: many; D gene: NA; V gene: TRBV29-1; J gene: TRBJ2-1; CDR3 protein: CSVVLRLSYNEQFF; CDR3 DNA: TGCAGCGTTGTCTTGCGCCTCTCCTACAATGAGCAGTTCTTC
clone size: few; D gene: TRBD1; V gene: TRBV5-1; J gene: TRBJ1-2; CDR3 protein: CASSKSGTVNGYTF; CDR3 DNA: TGCGCCAGCAGCAAGTCAGGGACAGTGAATGGCTACACCTTC
clone size: few; D gene: NA; V gene: TRBV19; J gene: TRBJ2-1; CDR3 protein: CASSIDGGAYNEQFF; CDR3 DNA: TGTGCCAGTAGTATAGATGGCGGGGCCTACAATGAGCAGTTCTTC
clone size: once; D gene: TRBD1; V gene: TRBV11-1; J gene: TRBJ2-1; CDR3 protein: CGSSRNTGAVHSYNEQFF; CDR3 DNA: TGTGGCAGCAGCCGAAATACAGGGGCCGTACACTCCTACAATGAGCAGTTCTTC
clone size: few; D gene: NA; V gene: TRBV12-3/TRBV12-4; J gene: TRBJ2-3; CDR3 protein: CASSPLGPTDTQYF; CDR3 DNA: TGTGCCAGCAGTCCCCTGGGACCCACAGATACGCAGTATTTT
clone size: few; D gene: NA; V gene: TRBV30; J gene: TRBJ1-2; CDR3 protein: CAWSPSGYGYTF; CDR3 DNA: TGTGCCTGGAGTCCTAGCGGGTATGGCTACACCTTC
clone size: few; D gene: NA; V gene: TRBV4-3; J gene: TRBJ1-4; CDR3 protein: CASSQGGRGLLNEKLFF; CDR3 DNA: TGCGCCAGCAGCCAAGGGGGACGGGGTCTGCTGAATGAAAAACTGTTTTTT
clone size: many; D gene: NA; V gene: TRBV20-1; J gene: TRBJ1-1; CDR3 protein: CSARRSGTEAFF; CDR3 DNA: TGCAGTGCTAGAAGATCAGGCACTGAAGCTTTCTTT
clone size: many; D gene: TRBD1; V gene: TRBV2; J gene: TRBJ1-4; CDR3 protein: CASNRGLTNEKLFF; CDR3 DNA: TGTGCCAGCAACAGGGGGCTCACTAATGAAAAACTGTTTTTT
clone size: few; D gene: NA; V gene: TRBV4-3; J gene: TRBJ2-5; CDR3 protein: CASSQETGIQETQYF; CDR3 DNA: TGCGCCAGCAGCCAAGAAACGGGTATCCAAGAGACCCAGTACTTC
clone size: NA; D gene: TRBD2; V gene: TRBV5-1; J gene: TRBJ2-1; CDR3 protein: CASSKAGLLNEQFF; CDR3 DNA: TGCGCCAGCAGCAAAGCGGGACTCCTCAATGAGCAGTTCTTC
clone size: once; D gene: TRBD2; V gene: TRBV6-2/TRBV6-3; J gene: TRBJ2-1; CDR3 protein: CASSYNSGTSLFF; CDR3 DNA: TGTGCCAGCAGTTATAATTCAGGGACTAGCCTTTTCTTC
clone size: few; D gene: NA; V gene: TRBV20-1; J gene: TRBJ1-1; CDR3 protein: CSAKGWEGTEAFF; CDR3 DNA: TGCAGTGCTAAGGGATGGGAGGGCACTGAAGCTTTCTTT
clone size: NA; D gene: NA; V gene: TRBV20-1; J gene: TRBJ2-2; CDR3 protein: CSARQGFAGELFF; CDR3 DNA: TGCAGTGCTAGACAGGGTTTCGCCGGGGAGCTGTTTTTT
clone size: NA; D gene: TRBD2; V gene: TRBV20-1; J gene: TRBJ2-5; CDR3 protein: CSARIRIAGVGETQYF; CDR3 DNA: TGCAGTGCTAGAATCCGGATAGCGGGAGTCGGGGAGACCCAGTACTTC
clone size: few; D gene: NA; V gene: TRBV20-1; J gene: TRBJ2-7; CDR3 protein: CSARDLKGMSYEQYF; CDR3 DNA: TGCAGTGCTAGAGATCTCAAGGGGATGTCCTACGAGCAGTACTTC
clone size: few; D gene: NA; V gene: TRBV4-3; J gene: TRBJ2-3; CDR3 protein: CASSQAPRVDTQYF; CDR3 DNA: TGCGCCAGCAGCCAAGCTCCTCGCGTAGATACGCAGTATTTT
clone size: few; D gene: NA; V gene: TRBV29-1; J gene: TRBJ1-6; CDR3 protein: CSVKTDFNSPLHF; CDR3 DNA: TGCAGCGTGAAGACAGATTTTAATTCACCCCTCCACTTT
clone size: NA; D gene: NA; V gene: TRBV20-1; J gene: TRBJ1-1; CDR3 protein: CSAREVKGEAFF; CDR3 DNA: TGCAGTGCTAGGGAGGTTAAGGGGGAGGCTTTCTTT
clone size: NA; D gene: TRBD1; V gene: TRBV20-1; J gene: TRBJ2-7; CDR3 protein: CSASRDRVGEQYF; CDR3 DNA: TGCAGTGCTAGCCGGGACAGGGTGGGGGAGCAGTACTTC
clone size: few; D gene: TRBD2; V gene: TRBV3-1; J gene: TRBJ2-3; CDR3 protein: CASSLPTSGDTQYF; CDR3 DNA: TGTGCCAGCAGCTTACCGACTAGCGGAGATACGCAGTATTTT
clone size: many; D gene: TRBD2; V gene: TRBV6-1; J gene: TRBJ2-7; CDR3 protein: CASSRTGTSGYEQYF; CDR3 DNA: TGTGCCAGCAGTCGAACCGGGACTAGCGGCTACGAGCAGTACTTC
clone size: few; D gene: NA; V gene: TRBV4-3; J gene: TRBJ2-5; CDR3 protein: CASSQGFGTHIKTQYF; CDR3 DNA: TGCGCCAGCAGCCAGGGATTTGGGACTCACATAAAGACCCAGTACTTC
clone size: NA; D gene: TRBD1; V gene: TRBV29-1; J gene: TRBJ2-1; CDR3 protein: CSALGQGAYNEQFF; CDR3 DNA: TGCAGCGCGCTAGGGCAGGGGGCCTACAATGAGCAGTTCTTC
clone size: many; D gene: NA; V gene: TRBV12-3/TRBV12-4; J gene: TRBJ1-1; CDR3 protein: CASTPLSNTEAFF; CDR3 DNA: TGTGCCAGCACTCCGCTGTCGAACACTGAAGCTTTCTTT